These 25 T cell receptor beta chains were all obtained from the same sample, sequenced in a study of T cells in tuberculosis. Assay: immunoSEQ multiplex PCR; the TCRdb copy retains only in-frame clones and omits some. This sample has approximately 30,000 clones, with 85% to 95% found just once. Sequencing was carried out using PBMCs. The receptors derive from a donor aged 10 to 29 with latent tuberculosis or without tuberculosis infection. Some clones in this sample may be carry-over from other donors' samples.

The genes are TRBV19 and TRBJ1-1, with 10 bases that match TRBD1. This CDR3 is built from 15 residues. V shed 3 bases, J shed 5 bases, and the junction held 6 bases outside the gene matches. Germline loops: CDR1 LNHDA, CDR2 SQIVND (reference sequence). The CDR3, as DNA: TGTGCCAGTAGTATGTTCGGGACAGGGGTGACTGAAGCTTTCTTT. It specifies CASSMFGTGVTEAFF.

J is TRBJ1-6 and V is TRBV27, with D uncertain. From germline, CDR1 is MNHEY and CDR2 SMNVEV (reference sequence). The CDR3 is 14 amino acids. Trimming took 8 bases from V and 6 from J, leaving 14 bases between them. CDR3 region: CASQYGTANSPLHF. CDR3 coding DNA: TGTGCCAGCCAATACGGTACAGCTAATTCACCCCTCCACTTT.

V and J are TRBV10-3 and TRBJ1-3; D is perhaps TRBD1 (6 bases). Trimming stripped 2 bases from V and 5 bases from J, with 13 bases between. In germline, CDR1 is ENHRY, CDR2 SYGVKD. CDR3 size: 15 residues. The DNA for the CDR3 is TGTGCCATCAGTGAGACTCAGGGGAATAGAAACACCATATATTTT. It yields the protein CAISETQGNRNTIYF.

The chain carries TRBV5-8 and TRBJ1-2; 11 bases line up with TRBD1. The V segment lost 3 bases and the J segment 2 bases; nucleotides outside the gene matches: 3. This CDR3 spans 15 amino acids. Germline V lookup: CDR1 SGHTS, CDR2 YDEGEE. The CDR3 reads CASSWGDRGNYGYTF. CDR3 in DNA: TGTGCCAGCAGCTGGGGGGACAGGGGGAACTATGGCTACACCTTC.

This clone has just a few counts. This chain uses TRBV6-5 with TRBJ1-2; TRBD1 aligns across 7 bases. The germline V gene has CDR1 MNHEY and CDR2 SVGAGI. CDR3 size: 13 residues. V was pared by 7 bases and J by 8 bases, with 10 bases of the junction left unmatched. This CDR3 reads CASTPTGLRGYTF. In DNA form, the CDR3 reads TGTGCCAGCACCCCGACAGGGTTAAGGGGCTACACCTTC.

The V and J genes are TRBV11-2 and TRBJ1-2; D might be TRBD1 (6 bases). This CDR3 comprises 12 residues. Germline V gene lookup returns CDR1 SGHAT and CDR2 FQNNGV. The V end was cut by 5 bases, the J end by 7 bases, with 11 bases between. The CDR3 spells CASSRNRAGYTF. The CDR3 DNA reads as TGTGCCAGCAGCCGGAACAGGGCTGGCTACACCTTC.

The chain is built from TRBV19 and TRBJ2-1; the D gene is possibly TRBD1 (5 bases). The CDR3 length is 14 residues. V lost 9 bases to trimming and J lost 0 bases, with 12 bases between them. Germline lookup yields CDR1 LNHDA and CDR2 SQIVND (reference sequence). The CDR3: CASRRVSSYNEQFF. CDR3 coding DNA: TGTGCCAGCCGCAGGGTCAGCTCCTACAATGAGCAGTTCTTC.

The chain joins TRBV12-5 to TRBJ2-1, with 10 bases that match TRBD1. This CDR3 has 16 residues. Germline V CDR1 and CDR2: LGHNT, FRNRAP. J was trimmed by 2 bases and V by 3 bases; bases with no gene match: 4. The CDR3 region has the DNA TGTGCTAGTGGTTTTGTCGGGACAGGGGCCTACAATGAGCAGTTCTTC. This translates into CASGFVGTGAYNEQFF.

This chain uses TRBV4-1 with TRBJ2-1; 8 bases map to TRBD2. This CDR3 is 17 amino acids long. Germline CDR1 and CDR2: MGHRA and YSYEKL. With V trimmed by 2 bases and J by 5 bases, 11 bases remained unmatched. This chain's CDR3 is CASSQRQGLAGNNEQFF. DNA of the CDR3: TGCGCCAGCAGCCAACGCCAGGGGCTAGCGGGCAACAATGAGCAGTTCTTC.

The rearrangement uses TRBV10-2 and TRBJ1-1; D might be TRBD1 (6 bases). This CDR3 spans 15 amino acids. V lost 6 bases and J 1 base, leaving 15 bases between the germline ends. In germline, CDR1 is WSHSY, CDR2 SAAADI. CDR3 DNA sequence: TGCGCCAGCAGACCTACAGGGCCGTCGAACACTGAAGCTTTCTTT. Amino acid sequence: CASRPTGPSNTEAFF.

V gene TRBV4-1 combines with J gene TRBJ1-2; 10 bases align to TRBD1. There are 16 residues in the CDR3. Germline lookup yields CDR1 MGHRA and CDR2 YSYEKL. Trimming removed 1 base from V and 4 bases from J; junction bases left unmatched: 6. CDR3 nucleotides: TGCGCCAGCAGCCAAGCCCGGGACAGGGGATTCTATGGCTACACCTTC. It translates to CASSQARDRGFYGYTF.

The J gene is TRBJ2-1, the V gene TRBV10-1; 7 bases match TRBD1. Germline CDR1 WNHNN, CDR2 SYGVQD (reference sequence). V lost 7 bases, J lost 0 bases, and 3 bases stayed unmatched. The CDR3 has 14 amino acids. CDR3 loop: CASTQGVSYNEQFF. CDR3 sequence (DNA): TGCGCCAGCACCCAGGGGGTCTCCTACAATGAGCAGTTCTTC.

The chain uses TRBV5-1 and TRBJ2-3; TRBD2 matches at 11 bases. Losses at the gene ends were 4 bases for V and 6 bases for J; bases not matched to a gene: 4. The germline V gene has CDR1 SGHRS and CDR2 YFSETQ. The CDR3 extends over 14 amino acids. The CDR3 here is CASSLTSGIDTQYF. The DNA for the CDR3 is TGCGCCAGCAGCCTGACTAGCGGGATCGATACGCAGTATTTT.

In its sample, this clone was seen once. The chain recombines TRBV5-8 with TRBJ1-2, with D unresolved. Trimming took 0 bases from V and 6 from J, leaving 9 bases between them. This CDR3 has 13 residues. Germline CDR1 and CDR2: SGHTS and YDEGEE. The CDR3 DNA sequence: TGTGCCAGCAGCTTGGAGGCAGGCGATGGCTACACCTTC. Protein: CASSLEAGDGYTF.

J is TRBJ2-7 and V is TRBV11-2, with 12 bases that match TRBD2. CDR3 length: 16 amino acids. With 3 bases clipped from V and 6 bases from J, the junction kept 9 bases outside the gene matches. Germline V gene data show CDR1 as SGHAT and CDR2 as FQNNGV. The CDR3 is CASSFRLAGDPGEQYF. CDR3 DNA sequence: TGTGCCAGCAGCTTCCGACTAGCGGGGGACCCCGGCGAGCAGTACTTC.

This clone was observed a single time. V gene TRBV10-2 combines with J gene TRBJ1-5; 7 bases line up with TRBD1. Germline V gene sequence: CDR1 WSHSY, CDR2 SAAADI. With V trimmed by 3 bases and J by 4 bases, 3 bases remained unmatched. The CDR3 loop spans 14 amino acids. The chain's CDR3 is CASSDLGQNQPQHF. In nucleotides, the CDR3 is TGCGCCAGCAGTGATCTGGGACAGAATCAGCCCCAGCATTTT.

The chain has TRBV7-9 and TRBJ1-4; D ambiguous. The CDR3 loop spans 13 amino acids. The germline V gene has CDR1 SEHNR and CDR2 FQNEAQ (reference sequence). Trimming pared 5 bases from V and 5 bases from J, leaving 9 bases between. The CDR3 DNA is TGTGCCAGCAGCCCAGACACAAATGAAAAACTGTTTTTT. This gives the protein CASSPDTNEKLFF.

V gene TRBV5-6 combines with J gene TRBJ1-2; possibly TRBD1 for D (6 bases). The CDR3 has 14 residues. With 3 bases removed from V and 6 bases from J, the gap between germline ends came to 15 bases. The V gene's germline CDR1 is SGHDT and CDR2 YYEEEE. The CDR3 coding sequence is TGTGCCAGCAGCTCCAGGACAGTACTAAATGGCTACACCTTC. This encodes CASSSRTVLNGYTF.

The chain is built from TRBV7-9 and TRBJ1-4; 9 bases are a match to TRBD1. Germline V gives CDR1 SEHNR, CDR2 FQNEAQ (reference sequence). V dropped 5 bases and J dropped 6; count of bases not matched to a gene: 10. The CDR3 contains 16 residues. The CDR3 loop reads CASSAGQGNVDEKLFF. CDR3 nucleotides: TGTGCCAGCAGCGCGGGACAGGGTAATGTTGATGAAAAACTGTTTTTT. Drawing the rest from reference TRBV7-9 and TRBJ1-4, the complete variable domain is DTGVSQNPRHKITKRGQNVTFRCDPISEHNRLYWYRQTLGQGPEFLTYFQNEAQLEKSRLLSDRFSAERPKGSFSTLEIQRTEQGDSAMYLCASSAGQGNVDEKLFFGSGTQLSVL.

The V and J genes are TRBV2 and TRBJ2-7; D is perhaps TRBD2 (7 bases). Germline-derived CDR1 and CDR2 are SNHLY and FYNNEI. The CDR3 runs 14 residues. V was shortened by 6 bases and J by 5 bases, with 17 bases between the two germline ends. The CDR3 nucleotides are TGTGCCAGCAGCGTAGGGGGGGCGCGTGACGAGCAGTACTTC. Translated: CASSVGGARDEQYF.

CDR3 DNA: TGTGCCAGCAGTTCACATCTGAACACTGAAGCTTTCTTT. The encoded protein is CASSSHLNTEAFF. V gene TRBV28 combines with J gene TRBJ1-1; D not resolved. The germline gives CDR1 MDHEN, CDR2 SYDVKM. Trimming took off 4 bases at V and 0 bases at J, with 6 bases between the two ends. The CDR3 is 13 residues long.

The V gene is TRBV6-4, the J gene TRBJ1-4; 7 bases are a match to TRBD1. CDR3 length: 14 amino acids. Germline V gene lookup returns CDR1 MRHNA and CDR2 SNTAGT. With 10 bases clipped from V and 7 bases from J, the junction kept 12 bases outside the gene matches. CDR3 sequence: CATLLRQGGEKLFF. Here the CDR3 DNA reads TGTGCCACCCTTTTACGACAGGGCGGTGAAAAACTGTTTTTT.

The chain combines TRBV13 with TRBJ1-3; possible D gene TRBD1, 6 bases. V was pared by 6 bases and J by 0 bases, with 12 bases between. The CDR3 covers 15 residues. The germline CDR1 and CDR2 sequences are PRHDT and FYEKMQ (reference sequence). DNA for the CDR3: TGTGCCAGCAGTTTAACAGGGTACTCTGGAAACACCATATATTTT. Translating it yields CASSLTGYSGNTIYF.

Only one count was recorded for this clone. V and J are TRBV7-9 and TRBJ1-4, with D perhaps TRBD1 (5 bases). Germline CDR1 is SEHNR and CDR2 is FQNEAQ (reference sequence). The CDR3 is 15 residues long. Trimming cost V 1 base and J 8 bases, with 14 bases left between them. DNA for the CDR3: TGTGCCAGCAGCTTAGGTGGCTCAGGGCGAGAAAAACTGTTTTTT. This sequence encodes CASSLGGSGREKLFF. The full variable domain, its missing parts supplied by reference TRBV7-9 and TRBJ1-4, is DTGVSQNPRHKITKRGQNVTFRCDPISEHNRLYWYRQTLGQGPEFLTYFQNEAQLEKSRLLSDRFSAERPKGSFSTLEIQRTEQGDSAMYLCASSLGGSGREKLFFGSGTQLSVL.

The V and J genes are TRBV2 and TRBJ1-2; the D gene is possibly TRBD1 (5 bases). Germline values: CDR1 SNHLY, CDR2 FYNNEI. Between the trimmed V and J ends, which lost 7 bases and 8 bases, there was a span of 14 bases. The CDR3 loop spans 12 amino acids. The DNA for the CDR3 is TGTGCCAGCATCAGGGAAGGTAGGGGCTACACCTTC. It encodes CASIREGRGYTF. Drawing the rest from reference TRBV2 and TRBJ1-2, the complete variable domain is EPEVTQTPSHQVTQMGQEVILRCVPISNHLYFYWYRQILGQKVEFLVSFYNNEISEKSEIFDDQFSVERPDGSNFTLKIRSTKLEDSAMYFCASIREGRGYTFGSGTRLTVV.